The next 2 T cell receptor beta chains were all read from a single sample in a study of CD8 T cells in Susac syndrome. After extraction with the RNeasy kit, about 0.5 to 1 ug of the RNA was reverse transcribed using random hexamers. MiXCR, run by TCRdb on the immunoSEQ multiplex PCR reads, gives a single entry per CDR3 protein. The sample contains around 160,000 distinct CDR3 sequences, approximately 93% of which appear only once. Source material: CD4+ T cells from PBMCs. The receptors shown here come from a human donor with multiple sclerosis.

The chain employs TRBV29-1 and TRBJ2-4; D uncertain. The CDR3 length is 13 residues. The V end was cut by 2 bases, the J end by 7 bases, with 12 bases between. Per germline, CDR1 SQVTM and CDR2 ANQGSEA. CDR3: CSVELTAYNIQYF. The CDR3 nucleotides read TGCAGCGTTGAACTAACGGCCTATAACATTCAGTACTTC.

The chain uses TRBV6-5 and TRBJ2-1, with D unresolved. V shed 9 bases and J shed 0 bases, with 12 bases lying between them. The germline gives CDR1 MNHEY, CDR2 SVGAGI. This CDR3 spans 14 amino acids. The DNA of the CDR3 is TGTGCCAGTCGTTGGGCCTTCTCCTACAATGAGCAGTTCTTC. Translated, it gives CASRWAFSYNEQFF.